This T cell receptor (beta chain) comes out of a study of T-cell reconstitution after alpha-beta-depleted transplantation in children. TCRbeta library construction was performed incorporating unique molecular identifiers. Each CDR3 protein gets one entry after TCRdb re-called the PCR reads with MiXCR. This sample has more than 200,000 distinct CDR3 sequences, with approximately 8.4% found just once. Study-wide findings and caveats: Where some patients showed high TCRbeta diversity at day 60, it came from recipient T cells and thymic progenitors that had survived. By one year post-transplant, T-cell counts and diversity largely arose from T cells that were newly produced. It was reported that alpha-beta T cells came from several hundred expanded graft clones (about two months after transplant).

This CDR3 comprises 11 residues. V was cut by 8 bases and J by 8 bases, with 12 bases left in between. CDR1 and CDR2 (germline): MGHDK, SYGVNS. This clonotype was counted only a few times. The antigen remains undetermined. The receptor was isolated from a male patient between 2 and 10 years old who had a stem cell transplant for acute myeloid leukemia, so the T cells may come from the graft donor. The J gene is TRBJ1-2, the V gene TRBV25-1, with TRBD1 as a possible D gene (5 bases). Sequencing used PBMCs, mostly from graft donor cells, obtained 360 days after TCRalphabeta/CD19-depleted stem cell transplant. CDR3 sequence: CASGGTFGYTF. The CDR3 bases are TGTGCCAGCGGAGGGACGTTCGGCTACACCTTC.